The 10 T cell receptor beta chains below were found in one sample sequenced in a study of T-cell reconstitution after alpha-beta-depleted transplantation in children (dated by TCRdb to between 2015 and 2016). Library method: PCR. TCRdb shows the sequencer as Illumina HiSeq 2500. TCR libraries were prepared with molecular barcoding, using unique molecular identifiers to normalize TCRbeta repertoire quantification. TCRdb itself trimmed the public reads at Q25 with fastp, ran MiXCR and retained productive beta chains. Every entry covers one CDR3 protein and lists the most common genes and DNA from its rows. This sample has over 550,000 distinct CDR3 sequences in its table, and over 9.5% of those were observed once. 4% of the sample belongs to the ten largest clones. The starting material was PBMCs from the stem cell graft donor, obtained from the stem cell graft. These receptors were collected from a human donor who donated a stem cell graft to a child with acute myeloid leukemia.

This clonotype was observed a handful of times. The V call is TRBV29-1, the J call TRBJ1-1; 8 nucleotides align to TRBD1. This CDR3 is built from 13 residues. Germline lookup yields CDR1 SQVTM and CDR2 ANQGSEA. CDR3 in amino acids: CSGGQAKGTEAFF. The CDR3 nucleotides are TGCAGTGGGGGACAGGCTAAGGGCACTGAAGCTTTCTTT.

This clonotype was seen more than once but under ten times. The chain recombines TRBV18 with TRBJ2-5; a weak D match, TRBD1 (5 bases). Germline V gene lookup returns CDR1 KGHSH and CDR2 LQKENI. V was trimmed by 3 bases and J by 4 bases, leaving 12 bases between them. The CDR3 is made up of 14 amino acids. Here the CDR3 reads CASSPTTEAETQYF. In nucleotides, the CDR3 is TGTGCCAGCTCACCCACGACAGAGGCAGAGACCCAGTACTTC.

The V gene is TRBV7-2, the J gene TRBJ2-1; D remains unclear. Trimming took 2 bases from V and 3 from J, leaving 8 bases between them. CDR3 length equals 14 residues. Germline assignment: CDR1 SGHTA and CDR2 FQGNSA. CDR3 sequence reads: CASSLRAFYNEQFF. CDR3 nucleotides: TGTGCCAGCAGCTTAAGGGCATTCTACAATGAGCAGTTCTTC.

The chain joins TRBV5-4 to TRBJ1-1; D possibly corresponds to TRBD1 (5 bases). V was pared by 0 bases and J by 1 base, with 10 bases between. The germline gives CDR1 SGHNT, CDR2 YYREEE (reference sequence). The CDR3 sequence is 15 residues long. CDR3 amino acids: CASSLGGAENTEAFF. The DNA for the CDR3 is TGTGCCAGCAGCTTGGGCGGGGCTGAGAACACTGAAGCTTTCTTT.

This clonotype was detected ten times or more. This sequence joins TRBV5-5 and TRBJ1-5; D call uncertain. V lost 4 bases, J lost 3 bases, and 14 bases lay in between. Germline CDR1 and CDR2: SGHKS and YYEKEE (reference sequence). The CDR3 covers 15 residues. This chain's CDR3 is CASSTQAGNNQPQHF. DNA of the CDR3: TGTGCCAGCAGCACCCAGGCGGGAAACAATCAGCCCCAGCATTTT. The full variable domain, completed using reference TRBV5-5 and TRBJ1-5, is DAGVTQSPTHLIKTRGQQVTLRCSPISGHKSVSWYQQVLGQGPQFIFQYYEKEERGRGNFPDRFSARQFPNYSSELNVNALLLGDSALYLCASSTQAGNNQPQHFGDGTRLSIL.

At least ten counts were recorded for this clonotype. This chain uses TRBV6-5 with TRBJ2-7; perhaps D is TRBD1 or TRBD2 (5 bases each). Looked up from germline, CDR1 is MNHEY and CDR2 is SVGAGI. The CDR3 is 13 residues long. Deletions cut 5 bases from V and 2 bases from J, with 10 bases between. CDR3 sequence: CASSPGTTYEQYF. The CDR3 nucleotides are TGTGCCAGCAGTCCCGGGACGACCTACGAGCAGTACTTC.

Ten or more counts support this clonotype. The gene calls are TRBV29-1 and TRBJ2-1, with D perhaps matching TRBD1 (5 bases). The CDR3 is 12 residues long. Germline V gene data show CDR1 as SQVTM and CDR2 as ANQGSEA. Trimming stripped 6 bases from V and 9 bases from J, with 15 bases between. The CDR3 protein is CSVEPGKGEQFF. CDR3 sequence (DNA): TGCAGCGTGGAACCAGGGAAGGGTGAGCAGTTCTTC.

The chain recombines TRBV11-1 with TRBJ1-5; D is possibly TRBD1 (5 bases). V lost 4 bases and J lost 1, with 17 bases in between. The germline V gene has CDR1 SGHAT and CDR2 FQDESV (reference sequence). This CDR3 has 17 residues. The CDR3, as DNA: TGTGCCAGCAGCTCCGGGCCTAGGGGAGCCAGCAATCAGCCCCAGCATTTT. Translation gives CASSSGPRGASNQPQHF.

On this clonotype: This clone may be a read error of a much larger clone one base away. The chain recombines TRBV3-1 with TRBJ2-3; tentatively, D is TRBD1 or TRBD2 (5 bases each). Germline CDR1 is LGHDT and CDR2 is YNNKEL (reference sequence). CDR3 length equals 15 residues. The CDR3 spells CASSHVGASTDTQDF. The CDR3 DNA follows: TGTGCCAGCAGCCACGTCGGGGCTAGCACAGATACGCAGGATTTT.

J is TRBJ2-3 and V is TRBV24-1; D gene unclear. This CDR3 contains 13 residues. V was pared by 4 bases and J by 3 bases, with 7 bases between. In germline, CDR1 is KGHDR, CDR2 SFDVKD. The CDR3 bases are TGTGCCACCAGTGACCACCCTACAGATACGCAGTATTTT. It specifies CATSDHPTDTQYF.